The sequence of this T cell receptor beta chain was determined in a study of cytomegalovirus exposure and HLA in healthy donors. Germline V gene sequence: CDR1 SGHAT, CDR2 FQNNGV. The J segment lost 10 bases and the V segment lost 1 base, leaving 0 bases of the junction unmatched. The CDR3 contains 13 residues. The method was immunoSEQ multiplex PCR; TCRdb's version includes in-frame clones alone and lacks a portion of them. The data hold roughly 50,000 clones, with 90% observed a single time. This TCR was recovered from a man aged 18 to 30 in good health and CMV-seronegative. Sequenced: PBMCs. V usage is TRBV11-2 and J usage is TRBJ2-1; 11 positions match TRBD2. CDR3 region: CASSLGLAGEQFF. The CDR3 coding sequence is TGTGCCAGCAGCTTAGGACTAGCGGGGGAGCAGTTCTTC.